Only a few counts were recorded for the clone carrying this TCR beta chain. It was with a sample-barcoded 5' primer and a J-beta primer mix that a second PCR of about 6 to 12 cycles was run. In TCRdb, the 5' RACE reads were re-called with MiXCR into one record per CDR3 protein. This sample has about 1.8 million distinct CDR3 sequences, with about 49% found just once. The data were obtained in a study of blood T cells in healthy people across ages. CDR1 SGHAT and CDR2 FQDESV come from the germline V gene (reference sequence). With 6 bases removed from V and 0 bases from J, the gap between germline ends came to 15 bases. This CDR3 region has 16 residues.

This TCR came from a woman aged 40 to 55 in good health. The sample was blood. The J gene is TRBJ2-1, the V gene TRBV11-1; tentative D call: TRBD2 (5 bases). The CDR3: CASRSGRGSSYNEQFF. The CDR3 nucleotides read TGTGCCAGCAGATCCGGACGGGGAAGCTCCTACAATGAGCAGTTCTTC.